The 18 T cell receptor beta chains presented below share a single source sample, sequenced in a study of cytomegalovirus exposure and HLA in healthy donors. 13 Jbeta primers and 60 Vbeta primers were used for the PCR. The protocol was immunoSEQ multiplex PCR, while the TCRdb copy is restricted to in-frame clones and leaves out a portion. The sample shows about 140,000 clones, under 80% of them seen only once. What was sequenced was PBMCs. The receptor set was obtained from a male donor in good health and CMV-seronegative.

This chain links TRBV7-6 with TRBJ2-7; 10 bases match TRBD1. V shed 2 bases, J shed 4 bases, and the junction held 5 bases outside the gene matches. This CDR3 spans 15 amino acids. Germline V gene sequence: CDR1 SGHVS, CDR2 FNYEAQ. CDR3 amino acids: CASSLWGQGLYEQYF. The CDR3 DNA reads as TGTGCCAGCAGCTTATGGGGACAGGGGCTGTACGAGCAGTACTTC.

V is TRBV25-1 and J is TRBJ1-1, with a weak D call TRBD1 (5 bases). The germline V gene encodes CDR1 MGHDK and CDR2 SYGVNS. The CDR3 contains 11 residues. The V end was cut by 6 bases, the J end by 10 bases, with 12 bases between. The CDR3, as DNA: TGTGCCAGCAGCGGCGGGGGAGGAGCTTTCTTT. It codes for CASSGGGGAFF.

The V and J genes are TRBV18 and TRBJ1-2; 8 bases map to TRBD1. The CDR3 covers 12 residues. CDR1 and CDR2 from the germline V gene are KGHSH and LQKENI. V shed 6 bases and J 8 bases; nucleotides not matched to a gene: 5. CDR3 in DNA: TGTGCCAGCTCCGACAGGGGCGGCGGCTACACCTTC. It encodes CASSDRGGGYTF.

The V and J genes are TRBV4-2 and TRBJ1-2; 9 bases map to TRBD1. V dropped 4 bases and J dropped 4; count of bases not matched to a gene: 7. The germline CDR1 and CDR2 sequences are LGHNA and YNFKEQ. This CDR3 is 15 amino acids long. The CDR3 region is CASSLTGGEGYGYTF. Here the CDR3 DNA reads TGTGCCAGCAGCCTCACAGGGGGCGAGGGCTATGGCTACACCTTC.

CDR3 DNA sequence: TGTGCCAGTAGTATAACAGGCCCGGGAAACACCATATATTTT. This sequence encodes CASSITGPGNTIYF. The V gene is TRBV19, the J gene TRBJ1-3; TRBD1 might be the D (5 bases). This CDR3 spans 14 amino acids. The germline gives CDR1 LNHDA, CDR2 SQIVND (reference sequence). Trimming shortened V by 2 bases and J by 4 bases, and 9 bases separated the two germline ends. The entire variable domain, with the rest obtained from reference TRBV19 and TRBJ1-3, is as follows: DGGITQSPKYLFRKEGQNVTLSCEQNLNHDAMYWYRQDPGQGLRLIYYSQIVNDFQKGDIAEGYSVSREKKESFPLTVTSAQKNPTAFYLCASSITGPGNTIYFGEGSWLTVV.

The rearrangement links TRBV6-1 to TRBJ2-7, with 10 positions matching TRBD2. J was trimmed by 2 bases and V by 2 bases; bases with no gene match: 3. The germline V gene has CDR1 MNHNS and CDR2 SASEGT. The CDR3 extends over 15 amino acids. The CDR3 loop reads CASSEILAGAYEQYF. The CDR3 DNA is TGTGCCAGCAGTGAAATCCTAGCGGGAGCCTACGAGCAGTACTTC.

By share of the sample, this clone is medium-sized. This chain joins TRBV6-4 and TRBJ2-1, with 10 bases identical to TRBD2. This CDR3 has 15 residues. The trim removed 5 bases at V and 8 bases at J, leaving 9 bases unmatched. CDR1 MRHNA and CDR2 SNTAGT come from the germline V gene. Here the CDR3 reads CASSNKSGTSDEQFF. DNA for the CDR3: TGTGCCAGCAGTAATAAATCCGGGACTAGCGATGAGCAGTTCTTC.

This clone was seen a handful of times. This CDR3 reads CASSGLGHTYEQYF. CDR3 DNA: TGCGCCAGCAGCGGCCTGGGACACACCTACGAGCAGTACTTC. V gene TRBV5-1 combines with J gene TRBJ2-7, with D possibly TRBD1 on 6 matching bases. The CDR3 sequence is 14 residues long. Per the germline V gene, CDR1 is SGHRS and CDR2 is YFSETQ. The ends were cut back, 4 bases at V and 2 bases at J, with 13 bases in the middle.

The chain links TRBV6-5 to TRBJ2-1; D may be TRBD2 (5 bases). The CDR3 runs to 14 residues. The germline V and J ends were trimmed by 6 bases and 4 bases, with 13 bases remaining between them. Germline V CDR1 and CDR2: MNHEY, SVGAGI. CDR3 sequence reads: CASSPDPGYNEQFF. CDR3 nucleotides: TGTGCCAGCAGCCCCGACCCGGGGTACAATGAGCAGTTCTTC.

In its sample, this clone was seen a few times. The CDR3 reads CASSPPHNNEQFF. DNA for the CDR3: TGTGCCAGCAGCCCCCCGCACAACAATGAGCAGTTCTTC. The rearrangement uses TRBV7-3 and TRBJ2-1, with D unresolved. V lost 5 bases, J lost 5 bases, and 10 bases lay in between. The germline V gene has CDR1 SGHTA and CDR2 FQGTGA. This CDR3 is built from 13 residues.

A note on this clone: At one end the junction does not follow the germline gene, possibly because of a read error. The chain couples TRBV29-1 to TRBJ1-2; the D gene is possibly TRBD1 (6 bases). CDR1 and CDR2 from the germline V gene are SQVTM and ANQGSEA. This CDR3 contains 13 residues. The CDR3 reads CSVRLAGEGGYPF. The CDR3 DNA reads TGCAGCGTTAGGTTGGCAGGGGAGGGTGGCTACCCCTTC.

V usage is TRBV4-3 and J usage is TRBJ2-7; 7 positions agree with TRBD1. There are 16 residues in the CDR3. V lost 1 base to trimming and J lost 0 bases; unmatched junction nucleotides: 6. Germline V lookup: CDR1 LGHNA, CDR2 YSLEER. CDR3 DNA sequence: TGCGCCAGCAGCCAAGGCCGGGCAGGGGGCTCCTACGAGCAGTACTTC. Encoded protein: CASSQGRAGGSYEQYF.

The chain carries TRBV5-8 and TRBJ2-2, with D unresolved. There are 14 residues in the CDR3. From germline, CDR1 is SGHTS and CDR2 YDEGEE. The ends were cut back, 3 bases at V and 2 bases at J, with 8 bases in the middle. This CDR3 is CASSWRSNTGELFF. For the CDR3, the DNA is TGTGCCAGCAGCTGGCGGTCCAACACCGGGGAGCTGTTTTTT.

The chain joins TRBV19 to TRBJ2-7, with TRBD1 matching over 7 bases. Germline V lookup: CDR1 LNHDA, CDR2 SQIVND (reference sequence). CDR3 length equals 15 residues. V lost 3 bases, J lost 0 bases, and 5 bases stayed unmatched. CDR3 in DNA: TGTGCCAGTAGTATGATAGGGGGCAGCTCCTACGAGCAGTACTTC. Translating gives CASSMIGGSSYEQYF.

The V call is TRBV6-5, the J call TRBJ1-2, with D possibly being TRBD1 (5 bases). V lost 5 bases to trimming and J lost 8 bases, with 18 bases between them. CDR3 size: 14 residues. Germline V CDR1 and CDR2: MNHEY, SVGAGI. The CDR3 DNA reads as TGTGCCAGCAGTCCGCTCGCTGGACATCACGGCTACACCTTC. Residues: CASSPLAGHHGYTF.

V gene TRBV7-8 combines with J gene TRBJ1-5; 7 bases line up with TRBD1. Germline CDR1 SGHVS, CDR2 FQNEAQ. With 5 bases clipped from V and 4 bases from J, the junction kept 5 bases outside the gene matches. CDR3 length: 14 amino acids. Here the CDR3 DNA reads TGTGCCAGCAGCCGTCGACAGGGAAATCAGCCCCAGCATTTT. Translation gives CASSRRQGNQPQHF.

V is TRBV7-9 and J is TRBJ2-1, with 9 bases fitting TRBD2. The V segment lost 4 bases and the J segment 0 bases; nucleotides outside the gene matches: 7. Germline CDR1 is SEHNR and CDR2 is FQNEAQ (reference sequence). The CDR3 length is 17 residues. The CDR3 spells CASSSSSGRTSYNEQFF. The CDR3 DNA reads as TGTGCCAGCAGCTCTTCGAGCGGGAGGACCTCCTACAATGAGCAGTTCTTC. The variable domain in full, with the rest retrieved from reference TRBV7-9 and TRBJ2-1, is DTGVSQNPRHKITKRGQNVTFRCDPISEHNRLYWYRQTLGQGPEFLTYFQNEAQLEKSRLLSDRFSAERPKGSFSTLEIQRTEQGDSAMYLCASSSSSGRTSYNEQFFGPGTRLTVL.

The V gene is TRBV6-5, the J gene TRBJ1-1; TRBD1 aligns across 9 bases. Germline V gene data show CDR1 as MNHEY and CDR2 as SVGAGI. The CDR3 has 12 residues. V gave up 8 bases and J gave up 12 bases; unmatched junction bases: 10. The CDR3 DNA reads as TGTGCCAGCGGAAACCTACAGGGGGCGCCTTTCTTT. Its translation: CASGNLQGAPFF.